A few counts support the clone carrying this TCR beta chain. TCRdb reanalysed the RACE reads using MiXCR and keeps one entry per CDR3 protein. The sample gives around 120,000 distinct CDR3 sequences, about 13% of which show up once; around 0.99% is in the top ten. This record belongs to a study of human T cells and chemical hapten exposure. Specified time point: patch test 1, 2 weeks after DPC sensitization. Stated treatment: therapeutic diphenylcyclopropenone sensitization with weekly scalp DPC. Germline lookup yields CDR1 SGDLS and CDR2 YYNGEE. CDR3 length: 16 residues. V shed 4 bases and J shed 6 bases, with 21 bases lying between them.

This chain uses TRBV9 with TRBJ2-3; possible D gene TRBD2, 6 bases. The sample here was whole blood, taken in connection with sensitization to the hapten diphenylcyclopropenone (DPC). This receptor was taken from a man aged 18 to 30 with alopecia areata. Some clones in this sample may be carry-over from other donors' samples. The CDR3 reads CASSPRLAGLRDTQYF. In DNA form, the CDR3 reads TGTGCCAGCAGCCCTAGACTGGCGGGGCTCCGGGATACGCAGTATTTT.